These T cell receptor beta chains were read from a single sample in a study of cytomegalovirus exposure and HLA in healthy donors. Assay: immunoSEQ multiplex PCR; the TCRdb copy retains only in-frame clones and omits some. This sample has 90,000 to 100,000 clones, with around 70% found just once. Sequenced input: PBMCs. The receptors derive from a female donor in good health and CMV-seronegative. Both conserved end residues are part of each CDR3. The D gene is left open where the match is weak. Size is stated for part of the rows, as once, few or many counts, or as a class when the clone is expanded.

d_call	v_call	j_call	clone_size	cdr3_aa	cdr3_nt
TRBD2	TRBV6-6	TRBJ2-3	few	CAEGASGSSTDTQYF	TGTGCGGAAGGGGCTAGCGGGAGTAGCACAGATACGCAGTATTTT
TRBD2	TRBV7-9	TRBJ2-7	NA	CASSHGWTSGLYEQYF	TGTGCCAGCAGCCATGGTTGGACTAGCGGGCTTTACGAGCAGTACTTC
TRBD1	TRBV27	TRBJ1-1	once	CASSLGQGRVTAEAFF	TGTGCCAGCAGTCTAGGACAGGGAAGAGTAACGGCTGAAGCTTTCTTT
NA	TRBV5-5	TRBJ1-4	NA	CASSRIQATNEKLFF	TGTGCCAGCAGCAGGATACAGGCAACTAATGAAAAACTGTTTTTT
NA	TRBV19	TRBJ2-7	NA	CASSSFLSWTTSYEQYF	TGTGCCAGTTCTTCCTTCCTATCCTGGACAACCTCCTACGAGCAGTACTTC
NA	TRBV12-1	TRBJ1-4	once	CASSFSSEKLFF	TGTGCCAGCAGCTTTAGCTCGGAAAAACTGTTTTTT
TRBD2	TRBV18	TRBJ2-7	NA	CASSLNGLAGDYEQYF	TGTGCCAGCTCCTTAAATGGACTAGCGGGGGACTACGAGCAGTACTTC
NA	TRBV6-5	TRBJ1-4	NA	CASSFLTGRTNEKLFF	TGTGCCAGCAGTTTCTTAACAGGGAGAACTAATGAAAAACTGTTTTTT
NA	TRBV7-8	TRBJ2-1	NA	CASSLDGSSYNEQFF	TGTGCCAGCAGCTTAGACGGGAGCTCCTACAATGAGCAGTTCTTC
TRBD1	TRBV7-9	TRBJ2-7	NA	CASSQGDDSSYEQYF	TGTGCCAGCAGCCAGGGGGACGACAGCTCCTACGAGCAGTACTTC
TRBD1	TRBV6-6	TRBJ2-2	NA	CASRTTGGTGELFF	TGTGCCAGCCGCACCACAGGGGGCACCGGGGAGCTGTTTTTT
NA	TRBV10-2	TRBJ1-6	NA	CASSEGTGGSGNSPLHF	TGCGCCAGCAGTGAGGGGACGGGAGGGAGCGGTAATTCACCCCTCCACTTT
NA	TRBV15	TRBJ2-1	NA	CATSRRSVADEQFF	TGTGCCACCAGCAGACGATCCGTAGCGGATGAGCAGTTCTTC
NA	TRBV15	TRBJ2-1	few	CATSLGPGGTYNEQFF	TGTGCCACCAGCTTGGGGCCCGGGGGAACATACAATGAGCAGTTCTTC